This T cell receptor (beta chain) stems from a study of long-term antiretroviral therapy in people with HIV (dated by TCRdb to the early 2020s). Study-level background: Collection of the earliest samples took place about a decade ahead of the 2015 WHO recommendation for immediate ART, at a time when ART was typically delayed until CD4 counts fell. A retrospective serial study tested whether changes in peripheral blood TRB repertoire composition and diversity were associated with ART initiation and durable HIV suppression. A total of 192 cryopreserved PBMC samples were contributed to the cohort by 30 adults with confirmed HIV infection, with samples collected serially over a mean of approximately 6 years (range 1-12). Of the 30 to 35 participants with HIV, roughly twelve were female. No cross-contamination during QIAcube processing turned up in test extractions that ran a monoclonal T-cell line alongside 33 polyclonal samples. General study outcomes and caveats: Starting ART was linked to a significant rise in TRB diversity, yet even with long-term ART the diversity remained significantly lower than in transplant donor controls. Owing to limited PBMC availability, only the TCR beta chain was sequenced, without alpha chain pairing. Because pre-ART samples had limited cell numbers, unsorted PBMC were profiled rather than sorted CD4+ and CD8+ T cells. Samples dated from about 2004 to 2017, and the ART regimens used may be less effective than current ones. Inferences about post-ART repertoire changes are limited because no data were available on ART adherence, viral resistance or therapy changes. CDR3 length ranges in HIV repertoires were narrower than in controls, and network structure suggested an antigen-experienced repertoire with only a slight naive shift after ART. At every time point, the repertoire was dominated by expanded TRB clones first identified before ART initiation, although this dominance fluctuated and, in many PLHIV, declined after ART.

Sequencing of the TRB variable region was done with the immunoSEQ hsTCRB v3.0 assay at survey level resolution. The target sequencing depth for TRB was roughly 35,000-50,000 T-cell genomes per sample. Pooled TRB libraries were sequenced on an Illumina MiSeq with a v3 150-cycle kit. On the authors' methods: Repertoire analysis ran in R within a reproducible Nextflow workflow covering QC, data transformation and analysis. Custom analyses were implemented in LymphoSeq2, an R package for AIRR-Seq data exploration. A few samples that produced fewer than 5000 total TRB sequences were removed, so approximately 170 HIV repertoires were analyzed. Among the approximately 190 HIV repertoires that were kept, 59 were collected before ART initiation and under 150 were collected after ART initiation. Repertoires were downsampled to 5000 TRB nucleotide sequences, with summary statistics averaged over 100 downsampling iterations. Only TRB sequences with CDR3 regions of at least seven amino acids were retained for analysis. A Shannon entropy-derived clonality score and the Gini coefficient were used to measure diversity. Repertoire networks linked the top 5000 CDR3 amino acid sequences whenever two sequences differed by an edit distance of one. For TRB CDR3 amino acid sequences, antigen specificity groups and MHC restriction were predicted with GLIPH2. CDR3 amino acid sequences were matched against VDJdb and McPAS-TCR to flag known CMV, EBV, HIV or tissue antigen associations. Pre-ART, post-ART and control groups were compared with Wilcoxon signed-rank tests and Holm-Bonferroni correction. TCRdb obtained this table from immuneACCESS and retained in-frame rearrangements with V and J assigned. These tables miss some clones; where compared with another copy, unresolved V genes account for less than half of the shortfall, and the remainder is unexplained. V, J and clone size are taken as reported in that table, and D and trimming were inferred from the DNA itself. In all, the sample holds about 33,000 clones, and approximately 96% of those were seen once. The ten largest clonotypes hold over 2% of the sample.

Inclusion was restricted to participants for whom at least one PBMC sample before ART initiation and at least two post-ART samples were available. Every participant with HIV received treatment in the United States of America. Before DNA extraction, cryopreserved samples of roughly 1-10 million PBMC were thawed and washed. At the time of the earliest PBMC sample, participants with HIV were aged between 23 and 54 years. PBMC samples were contributed by each participant from 1-4 timepoints before ART initiation and 2-8 timepoints after ART initiation, with a median of 7 samples. Serial HIV viral load, CD4+ T-cell count, ART history and demographic data were obtained for every participant. A Qiagen kit on a QIAcube was used to extract genomic DNA from unsorted PBMC, with samples processed in batches of 12. Comment on this clone: The specificity of this receptor is unknown. Per-base qualities were not stored, and no clone one base away is much larger.

Trimmed from V: 2 bases; trimmed from J: 7 bases; junction bases lacking a gene match: 12. The CDR3, cysteine through phenylalanine, is 18 amino acids long. Only the CDR3 portion is preserved as DNA: 54 bases, with reading frame beginning at the first base. Via the germline V gene, CDR1 is ENHRY and CDR2 SYGVKD. The receptor was isolated from a man aged 25 to 45 with HIV. This specimen consisted of unsorted PBMCs, obtained approximately 6.6 years after starting antiretroviral therapy. This chain is built from TRBV10-3 and TRBJ2-4; 12 central bases correspond to TRBD2. The CDR3: CAISERLAGELDMNIQYF. The DNA is TGTGCCATCAGTGAGCGACTAGCGGGAGAGCTTGATATGAACATTCAGTACTTC.